The 6 T cell receptor beta chains in this list originate from one sample, sequenced in a study of PD-L1 blockade in urothelial cancer. The protocol was immunoSEQ multiplex PCR, while the TCRdb copy is restricted to in-frame clones and leaves out a portion. The top ten clones hold approximately 3.1% of a sample with 29,000 or so clones, 87% of them seen once. The sequencing here drew on PBMCs, taken around atezolizumab (anti-PD-L1) treatment. The receptors were gathered from a man aged 45-65 years with urothelial cancer.

This clone turned up a few times. The chain employs TRBV5-4 and TRBJ2-7, with a possible D match to TRBD1 (6 bases). The CDR3 is made up of 15 amino acids. Germline CDR1 is SGHNT and CDR2 is YYREEE (reference sequence). Trimming left V 0 bases short and J 4 bases short, with 14 bases between. The CDR3 DNA is TGTGCCAGCAGCTTGGATCAAGGACAGCTTTACGAGCAGTACTTC. This gives the protein CASSLDQGQLYEQYF.

The gene calls are TRBV6-5 and TRBJ2-7, with a tentative D call TRBD1 (6 bases). The CDR3 loop spans 15 amino acids. The V end was cut by 2 bases, the J end by 2 bases, with 13 bases between. The germline CDR1 and CDR2 sequences are MNHEY and SVGAGI. DNA for the CDR3: TGTGCCAGCAGTTACCCCGGGACATACCCCTACGAGCAGTACTTC. Translating gives CASSYPGTYPYEQYF.

V is TRBV7-8 and J is TRBJ2-7; a weak D match, TRBD1 (6 bases). The V gene's germline CDR1 is SGHVS and CDR2 FQNEAQ. The CDR3 has 15 amino acids. Deletions cut 4 bases from V and 4 bases from J, with 17 bases between. The chain's CDR3 is CASSSTDRAYYEQYF. The CDR3 DNA reads as TGTGCCAGCAGCTCAACGGACAGAGCCTATTACGAGCAGTACTTC.

V and J are TRBV18 and TRBJ2-4; 11 bases fit TRBD1. Germline V gives CDR1 KGHSH, CDR2 LQKENI. The CDR3 totals 15 residues. V dropped 2 bases and J dropped 6; count of bases not matched to a gene: 3. The CDR3 DNA is TGTGCCAGCTCACCAAGGACAGGGGGCCTAAACATTCAGTACTTC. Encoded protein: CASSPRTGGLNIQYF.

In this sample, this clone turned up a few times. V usage is TRBV2 and J usage is TRBJ1-1, with D tentatively TRBD1 (6 bases). The ends were cut back, 1 base at V and 2 bases at J, with 8 bases in the middle. The CDR3 sequence is 14 residues long. CDR1 and CDR2 from the germline V gene are SNHLY and FYNNEI. CDR3 bases: TGTGCCAGCAGTGAAGGACAGGACAACACTGAAGCTTTCTTT. Protein: CASSEGQDNTEAFF.

This clone showed up just a few times. The V and J genes are TRBV9 and TRBJ2-3; the match to TRBD2 covers 11 bases. The CDR3 is 18 amino acids. V lost 0 bases and J lost 1; bases outside the gene matches: 7. The germline V gene encodes CDR1 SGDLS and CDR2 YYNGEE. CDR3 in DNA: TGTGCCAGCAGCGTAGGGGGAGGTAGCGGGGGGGGCACAGATACGCAGTATTTT. It translates to CASSVGGGSGGGTDTQYF.